The rows below give T cell receptor beta chains drawn from one sample of a study of cytomegalovirus exposure and HLA in healthy donors. Data came from immunoSEQ multiplex PCR; TCRdb stores just in-frame clones and leaves some out. The data hold about 160,000 clones, with about 75% observed a single time. Sequencing used PBMCs. The receptors come from a woman aged 45-60 years in good health and CMV-seropositive. CDR3s include the opening cysteine and the closing phenylalanine or tryptophan. A D gene is named only where the DNA matches it firmly. The listing skips clone size in some rows; elsewhere it reads once, few, many or a size class.

CDR3	DNA	D	J	V	size
CASSRGTETYGYTF	TGTGCCAGTAGCCGAGGGACAGAAACCTATGGCTACACCTTC	TRBD1	TRBJ1-2	TRBV19	once
CASSQDRLASPLHF	TGTGCCAGCAGCCAAGATCGTCTGGCTTCACCCCTCCACTTT	NA	TRBJ1-6	TRBV7-8	NA
CASSQAVYLNTEAFF	TGTGCCAGCAGTCAGGCAGTCTACTTGAACACTGAAGCTTTCTTT	NA	TRBJ1-1	TRBV6-1	NA
CASSQETGRNSPLHF	TGTGCCAGCAGCCAAGAGACAGGGCGGAATTCACCCCTCCACTTT	TRBD1	TRBJ1-6	TRBV14	NA
CASSPHQTDTQYF	TGTGCCAGCAGCCCCCACCAGACAGATACGCAGTATTTT	NA	TRBJ2-3	TRBV27	NA
CASSLAPGDYGYTF	TGTGCCAGCAGCTTAGCTCCCGGGGACTATGGCTACACCTTC	NA	TRBJ1-2	TRBV7-8	NA
CASIQWGGGVNEQFF	TGTGCCAGCATTCAATGGGGGGGAGGGGTGAATGAGCAGTTCTTC	TRBD2	TRBJ2-1	TRBV28	NA
CASSAIDLMGGLSEQYF	TGTGCCAGCAGTGCTATAGACCTGATGGGGGGGCTAAGCGAGCAGTACTTC	NA	TRBJ2-7	TRBV2	NA
CASSALQSGRRYEQYF	TGTGCCAGCAGTGCTCTACAAAGCGGGAGACGCTACGAGCAGTACTTC	TRBD2	TRBJ2-7	TRBV7-9	NA
CASSQRQNSPLHF	TGCGCCAGCAGCCAGAGACAGAATTCACCCCTCCACTTT	NA	TRBJ1-6	TRBV4-3	NA
CASSLAPGGTEAFF	TGTGCCAGCAGCTTAGCCCCAGGGGGCACTGAAGCTTTCTTT	TRBD1	TRBJ1-1	TRBV13	NA
CASIIDRATEAFF	TGTGCCAGCATCATCGACAGGGCCACTGAAGCTTTCTTT	TRBD1	TRBJ1-1	TRBV6-1	once
CASSDPGLGGNEQFF	TGCGCCAGCAGTGACCCGGGACTAGGTGGCAATGAGCAGTTCTTC	TRBD2	TRBJ2-1	TRBV10-1	few
CASRTSGTGGELFF	TGTGCCAGCAGAACTAGCGGGACTGGCGGGGAGCTGTTTTTT	TRBD2	TRBJ2-2	TRBV2	NA
CASSLMEYGTGELFF	TGTGCCAGCAGCTTAATGGAATACGGGACCGGGGAGCTGTTTTTT	NA	TRBJ2-2	TRBV7-2	few